One sample yielded the 4 T cell receptor beta chains listed below, sequenced in a study of blood T cell repertoires in COVID-19. Method: immunoSEQ multiplex PCR; TCRdb's copy keeps in-frame clones and lacks some. The repertoire holds approximately 490,000 clones, with around 90% as singletons. Material for sequencing was PBMCs or T cells enriched from blood (not recorded which). These receptor sequences come from a woman aged 18-29 years who had recovered from COVID-19.

V and J are TRBV6-6 and TRBJ2-7, with D perhaps TRBD2 (5 bases). Trimming left V 5 bases short and J 3 bases short, with 26 bases between. Looked up from germline, CDR1 is MNHNY and CDR2 is SVGAGI (reference sequence). This CDR3 comprises 18 residues. CDR3 bases: TGTGCCAGCAGTCCCGTGGGGAGAAGGGCGGACTTTCGCTACGAGCAGTACTTC. This encodes CASSPVGRRADFRYEQYF.

The CDR3 spells CAISEGRSGGIRTGELFF. CDR3 nucleotide sequence: TGTGCCATCAGTGAAGGAAGGAGCGGGGGGATAAGAACCGGGGAGCTGTTTTTT. This chain links TRBV10-3 with TRBJ2-2, with TRBD2 matching over 9 bases. The V gene end was trimmed by 3 bases and the J gene end by 5 bases; junction bases not matched to a gene: 13. CDR3 length: 18 amino acids. Germline CDR1 reads ENHRY; CDR2 reads SYGVKD.

The chain recombines TRBV5-4 with TRBJ2-2; 8 bases match TRBD1. Trimming at V came to 0 bases and at J to 8 bases, leaving 6 bases not matched to a gene. Germline V CDR1 and CDR2: SGHNT, YYREEE (reference sequence). The CDR3 covers 15 residues. This chain's CDR3 is CASSLGGQVNGELFF. Written as DNA, the CDR3 is TGTGCCAGCAGCTTGGGGGGACAGGTTAATGGGGAGCTGTTTTTT.

This clone appeared once. The chain couples TRBV5-1 to TRBJ1-2; the D is unclear. V lost 0 bases, J lost 6 bases, and 15 bases lay in between. CDR1 and CDR2 from the germline V gene are SGHRS and YFSETQ. The CDR3 length is 15 residues. The CDR3 DNA reads TGCGCCAGCAGCTTGGACGGTACCGGGGTGAATGGCTACACCTTC. It codes for CASSLDGTGVNGYTF.